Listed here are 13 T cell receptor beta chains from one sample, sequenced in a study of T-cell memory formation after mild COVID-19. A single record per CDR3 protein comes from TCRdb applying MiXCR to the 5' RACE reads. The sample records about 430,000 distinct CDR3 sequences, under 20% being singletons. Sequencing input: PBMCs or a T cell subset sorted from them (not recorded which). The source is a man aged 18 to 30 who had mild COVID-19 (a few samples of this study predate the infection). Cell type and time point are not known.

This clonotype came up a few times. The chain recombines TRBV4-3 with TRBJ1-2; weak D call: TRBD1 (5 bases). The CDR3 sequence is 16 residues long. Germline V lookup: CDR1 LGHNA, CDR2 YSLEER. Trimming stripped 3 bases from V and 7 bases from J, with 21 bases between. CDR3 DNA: TGCGCCAGCAGCCAGGCCTCGGGGACTTCGGATACTGGCTACACCTTC. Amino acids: CASSQASGTSDTGYTF.

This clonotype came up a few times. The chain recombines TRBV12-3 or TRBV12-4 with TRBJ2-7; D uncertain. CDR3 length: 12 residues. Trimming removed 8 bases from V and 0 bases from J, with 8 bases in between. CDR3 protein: CASVKGSYEQYF. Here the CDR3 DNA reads TGTGCCAGCGTTAAAGGCTCCTACGAGCAGTACTTC.

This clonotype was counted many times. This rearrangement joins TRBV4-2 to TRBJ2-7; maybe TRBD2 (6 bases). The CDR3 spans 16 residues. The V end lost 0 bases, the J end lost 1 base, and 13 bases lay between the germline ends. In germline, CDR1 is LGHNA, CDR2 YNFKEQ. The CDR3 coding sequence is TGTGCCAGCAGCCAAGAAACTAGCAGCCGATCCTACGAGCAGTACTTC. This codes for CASSQETSSRSYEQYF.

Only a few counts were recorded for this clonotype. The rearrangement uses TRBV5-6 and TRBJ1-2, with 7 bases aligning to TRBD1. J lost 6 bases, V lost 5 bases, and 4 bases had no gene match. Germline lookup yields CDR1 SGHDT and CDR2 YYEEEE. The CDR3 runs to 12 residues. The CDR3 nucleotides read TGTGCCAGCAGAAAAGGACAGGATGGCTACACCTTC. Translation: CASRKGQDGYTF.

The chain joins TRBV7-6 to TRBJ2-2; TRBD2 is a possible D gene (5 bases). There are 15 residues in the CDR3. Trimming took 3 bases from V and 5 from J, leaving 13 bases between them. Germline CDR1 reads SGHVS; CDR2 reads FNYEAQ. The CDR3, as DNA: TGTGCCAGCAGCTTCACCGCCGGGATTACCGGGGAGCTGTTTTTT. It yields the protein CASSFTAGITGELFF.

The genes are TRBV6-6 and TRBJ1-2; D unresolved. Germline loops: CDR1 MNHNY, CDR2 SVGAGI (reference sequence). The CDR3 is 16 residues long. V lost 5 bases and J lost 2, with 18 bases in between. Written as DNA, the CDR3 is TGTGCCAGCAGTCAAAATGGACGGGAGATAAACTATGGCTACACCTTC. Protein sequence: CASSQNGREINYGYTF.

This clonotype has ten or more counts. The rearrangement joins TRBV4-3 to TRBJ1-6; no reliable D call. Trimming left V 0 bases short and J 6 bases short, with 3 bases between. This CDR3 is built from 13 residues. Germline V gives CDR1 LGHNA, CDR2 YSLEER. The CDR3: CASSQDTNSPLHF. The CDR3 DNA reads TGCGCCAGCAGCCAAGATACTAATTCACCCCTCCACTTT.

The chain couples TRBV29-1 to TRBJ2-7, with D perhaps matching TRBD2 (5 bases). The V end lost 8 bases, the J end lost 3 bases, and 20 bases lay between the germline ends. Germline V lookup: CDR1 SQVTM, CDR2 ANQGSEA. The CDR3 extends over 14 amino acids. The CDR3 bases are TGCAGCCCCCCCGGAGAGCGGAAGCTCTACGAGCAGTACGTC. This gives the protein CSPPGERKLYEQYV.

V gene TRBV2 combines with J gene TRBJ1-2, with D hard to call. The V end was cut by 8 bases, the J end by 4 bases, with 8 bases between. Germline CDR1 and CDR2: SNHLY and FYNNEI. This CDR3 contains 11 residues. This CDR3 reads CASRRTYGYTF. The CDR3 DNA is TGTGCCAGCCGCAGGACCTATGGCTACACCTTC.

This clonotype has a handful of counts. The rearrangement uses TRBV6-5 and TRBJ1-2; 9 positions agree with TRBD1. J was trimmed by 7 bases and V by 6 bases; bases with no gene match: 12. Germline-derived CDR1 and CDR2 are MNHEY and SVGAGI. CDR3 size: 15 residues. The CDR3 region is CASRGQGNRRGGYTF. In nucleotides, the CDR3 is TGTGCCAGCAGGGGACAGGGCAATCGGAGGGGTGGCTACACCTTC.

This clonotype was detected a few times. CDR3 DNA sequence: TGTGCCAGCAGGGGGGCAGCCAACCACGAGCAGTACTTC. The encoded protein is CASRGAANHEQYF. The chain carries TRBV27 and TRBJ2-7; tentatively, D is TRBD1 (6 bases). The V end lost 6 bases, the J end lost 5 bases, and 14 bases lay between the germline ends. This CDR3 has 13 amino acids. Germline lookup yields CDR1 MNHEY and CDR2 SMNVEV (reference sequence).

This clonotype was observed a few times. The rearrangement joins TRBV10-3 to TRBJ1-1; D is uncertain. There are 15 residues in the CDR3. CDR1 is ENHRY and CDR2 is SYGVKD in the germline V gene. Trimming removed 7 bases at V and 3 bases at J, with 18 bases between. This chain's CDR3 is CAIKGSVLVHTEAFF. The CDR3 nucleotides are TGTGCCATCAAGGGATCCGTTTTGGTACACACTGAAGCTTTCTTT.

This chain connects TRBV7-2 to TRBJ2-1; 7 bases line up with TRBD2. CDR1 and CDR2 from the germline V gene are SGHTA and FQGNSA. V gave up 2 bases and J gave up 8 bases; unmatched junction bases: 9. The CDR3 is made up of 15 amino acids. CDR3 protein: CASSLSAGEWDEQFF. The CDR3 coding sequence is TGTGCCAGCAGCTTATCCGCGGGGGAGTGGGATGAGCAGTTCTTC.